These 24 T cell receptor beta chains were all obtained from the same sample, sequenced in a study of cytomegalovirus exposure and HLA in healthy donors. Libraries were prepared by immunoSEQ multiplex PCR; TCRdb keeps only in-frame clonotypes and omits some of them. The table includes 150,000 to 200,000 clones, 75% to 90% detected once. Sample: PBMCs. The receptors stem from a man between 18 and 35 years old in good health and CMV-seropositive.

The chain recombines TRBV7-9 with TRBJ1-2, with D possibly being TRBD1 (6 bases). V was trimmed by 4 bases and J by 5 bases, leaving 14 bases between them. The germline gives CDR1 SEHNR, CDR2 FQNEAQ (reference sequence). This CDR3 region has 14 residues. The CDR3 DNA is TGTGCCAGCAGCTCCGAAGGGGGTCTATATGGCTACACCTTC. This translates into CASSSEGGLYGYTF.

As DNA, the CDR3 is TGTGCCAGCAGCCCGGACAGGGGGACCCGCACAGATACGCAGTATTTT. Translating it yields CASSPDRGTRTDTQYF. V and J are TRBV5-6 and TRBJ2-3, with 10 bases aligning to TRBD1. From germline, CDR1 is SGHDT and CDR2 YYEEEE. V lost 4 bases and J lost 1; bases outside the gene matches: 6. There are 16 residues in the CDR3.

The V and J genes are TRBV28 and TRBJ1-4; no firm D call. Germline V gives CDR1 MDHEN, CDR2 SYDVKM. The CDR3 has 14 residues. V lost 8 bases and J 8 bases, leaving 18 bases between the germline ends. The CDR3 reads CASSQGGRREKLFF. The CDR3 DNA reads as TGTGCCAGCTCCCAAGGAGGGCGCCGGGAAAAACTGTTTTTT.

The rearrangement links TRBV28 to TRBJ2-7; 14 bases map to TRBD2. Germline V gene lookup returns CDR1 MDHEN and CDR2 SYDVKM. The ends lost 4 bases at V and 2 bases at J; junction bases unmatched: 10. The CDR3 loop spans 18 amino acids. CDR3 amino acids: CASSSPKLGLAGAYEQYF. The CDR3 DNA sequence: TGTGCCAGCAGTTCACCGAAATTGGGACTAGCGGGAGCCTACGAGCAGTACTTC.

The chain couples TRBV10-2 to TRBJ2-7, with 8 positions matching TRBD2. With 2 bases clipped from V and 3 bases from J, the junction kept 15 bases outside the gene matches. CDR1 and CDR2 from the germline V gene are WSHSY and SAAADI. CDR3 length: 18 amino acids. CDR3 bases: TGCGCCAGCAGTGAGCCTCCGTCCAGCGGGAGACCATTCTACGAGCAGTACTTC. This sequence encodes CASSEPPSSGRPFYEQYF.

The CDR3 loop reads CASSQERWAGDTEAFF. The DNA of the CDR3 is TGCGCCAGCAGCCAAGAGAGGTGGGCAGGGGACACTGAAGCTTTCTTT. The gene calls are TRBV4-1 and TRBJ1-1, with D possibly matching TRBD1 (6 bases). The CDR3 runs to 16 residues. CDR1 is MGHRA and CDR2 is YSYEKL in the germline V gene. Trimming left V 0 bases short and J 3 bases short, with 14 bases between.

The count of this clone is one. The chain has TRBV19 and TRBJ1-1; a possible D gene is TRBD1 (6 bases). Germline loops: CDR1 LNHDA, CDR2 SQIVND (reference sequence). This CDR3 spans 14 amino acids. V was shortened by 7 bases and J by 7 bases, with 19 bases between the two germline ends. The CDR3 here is CASIPAGGQSEAFF. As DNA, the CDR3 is TGTGCCAGTATCCCCGCGGGGGGGCAAAGTGAAGCTTTCTTT.

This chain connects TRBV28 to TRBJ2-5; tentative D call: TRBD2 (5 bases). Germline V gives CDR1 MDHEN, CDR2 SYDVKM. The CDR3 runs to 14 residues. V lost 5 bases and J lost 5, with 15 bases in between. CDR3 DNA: TGTGCCAGCAGTCGCCCCCGCGAGCGGGAGACCCAGTACTTC. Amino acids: CASSRPRERETQYF.

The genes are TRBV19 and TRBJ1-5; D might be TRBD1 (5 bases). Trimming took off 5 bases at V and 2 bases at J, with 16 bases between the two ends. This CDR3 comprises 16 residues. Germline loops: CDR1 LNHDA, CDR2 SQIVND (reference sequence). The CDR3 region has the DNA TGTGCCAGTAGTCCGACTGGGGGAGGGGGCAATCAGCCCCAGCATTTT. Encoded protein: CASSPTGGGGNQPQHF.

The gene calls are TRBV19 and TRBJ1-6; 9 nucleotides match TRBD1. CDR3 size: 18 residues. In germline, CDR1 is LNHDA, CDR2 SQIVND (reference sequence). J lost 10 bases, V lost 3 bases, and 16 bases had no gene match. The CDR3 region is CASSINRAGTGPWSPLHF. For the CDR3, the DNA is TGTGCCAGTAGTATCAACCGAGCCGGGACAGGGCCCTGGTCACCCCTCCACTTT.

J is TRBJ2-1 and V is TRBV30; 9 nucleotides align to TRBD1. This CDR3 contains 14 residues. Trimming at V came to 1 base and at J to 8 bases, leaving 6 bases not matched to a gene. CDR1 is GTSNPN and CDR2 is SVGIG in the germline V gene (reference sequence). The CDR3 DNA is TGTGCCTGGAGTGGGGGACAGGGTCGGGATGAGCAGTTCTTC. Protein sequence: CAWSGGQGRDEQFF.

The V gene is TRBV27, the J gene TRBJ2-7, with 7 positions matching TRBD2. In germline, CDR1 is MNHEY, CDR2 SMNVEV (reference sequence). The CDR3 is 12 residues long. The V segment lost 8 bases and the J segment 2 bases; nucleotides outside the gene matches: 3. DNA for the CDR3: TGTGCCAGCGGGGGGGGGACCTACGAGCAGTACTTC. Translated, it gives CASGGGTYEQYF.

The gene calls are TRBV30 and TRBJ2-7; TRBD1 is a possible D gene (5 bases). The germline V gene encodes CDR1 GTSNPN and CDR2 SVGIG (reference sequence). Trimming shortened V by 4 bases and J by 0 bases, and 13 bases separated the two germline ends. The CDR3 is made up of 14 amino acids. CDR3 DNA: TGTGCCTGGAAACGACAGTGGACCTCCTACGAGCAGTACTTC. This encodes CAWKRQWTSYEQYF.

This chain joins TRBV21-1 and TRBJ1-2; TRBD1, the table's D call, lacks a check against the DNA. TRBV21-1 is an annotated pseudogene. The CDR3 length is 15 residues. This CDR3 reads CASSKVPDRENGYTF. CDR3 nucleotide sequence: TGTGCCAGCAGCAAAGTCCCGGACAGGGAGAATGGCTACACCTTC.

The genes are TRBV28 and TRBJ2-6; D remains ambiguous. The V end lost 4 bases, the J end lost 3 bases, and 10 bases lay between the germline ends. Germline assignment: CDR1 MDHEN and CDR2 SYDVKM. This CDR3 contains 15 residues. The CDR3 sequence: CASSSGVYGANVLTF. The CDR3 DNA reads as TGTGCCAGCAGTTCCGGAGTATATGGGGCCAACGTCCTGACTTTC.

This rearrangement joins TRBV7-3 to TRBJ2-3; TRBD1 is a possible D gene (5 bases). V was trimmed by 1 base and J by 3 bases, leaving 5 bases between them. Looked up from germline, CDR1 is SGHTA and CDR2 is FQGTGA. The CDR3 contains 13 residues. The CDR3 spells CASSLKGTDTQYF. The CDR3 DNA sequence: TGTGCCAGCAGCTTAAAGGGGACAGATACGCAGTATTTT.

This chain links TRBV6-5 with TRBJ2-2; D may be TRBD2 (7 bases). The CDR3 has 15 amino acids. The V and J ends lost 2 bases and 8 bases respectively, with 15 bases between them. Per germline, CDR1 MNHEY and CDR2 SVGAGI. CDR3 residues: CASSYPGRGTGELFF. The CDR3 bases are TGTGCCAGCAGTTACCCGGGGAGGGGGACTGGGGAGCTGTTTTTT.

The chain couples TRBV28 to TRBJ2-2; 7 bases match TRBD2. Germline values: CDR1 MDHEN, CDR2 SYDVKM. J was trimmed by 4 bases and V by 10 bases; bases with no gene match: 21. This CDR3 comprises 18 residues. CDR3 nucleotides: TGTGCCACCTTCCCGAAGACCTGGCGGGGGAAGTTCACCGGGGAGCTGTTTTTT. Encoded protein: CATFPKTWRGKFTGELFF.

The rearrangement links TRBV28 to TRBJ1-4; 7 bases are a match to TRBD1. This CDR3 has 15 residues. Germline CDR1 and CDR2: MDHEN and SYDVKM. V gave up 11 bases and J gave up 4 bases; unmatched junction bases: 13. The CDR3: CAGHPTGQVNEKLFF. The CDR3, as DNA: TGTGCCGGGCACCCGACAGGGCAGGTTAATGAAAAACTGTTTTTT. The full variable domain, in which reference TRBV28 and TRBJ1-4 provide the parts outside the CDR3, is DVKVTQSSRYLVKRTGEKVFLECVQDMDHENMFWYRQDPGLGLRLIYFSYDVKMKEKGDIPEGYSVSREKKERFSLILESASTNQTSMYLCAGHPTGQVNEKLFFGSGTQLSVL.

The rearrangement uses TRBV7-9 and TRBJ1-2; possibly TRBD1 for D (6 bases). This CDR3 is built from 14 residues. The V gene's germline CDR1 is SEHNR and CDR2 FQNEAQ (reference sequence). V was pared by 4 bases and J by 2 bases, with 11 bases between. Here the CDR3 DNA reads TGTGCCAGCAGCTCAGACGGGACAAACTATGGCTACACCTTC. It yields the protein CASSSDGTNYGYTF.

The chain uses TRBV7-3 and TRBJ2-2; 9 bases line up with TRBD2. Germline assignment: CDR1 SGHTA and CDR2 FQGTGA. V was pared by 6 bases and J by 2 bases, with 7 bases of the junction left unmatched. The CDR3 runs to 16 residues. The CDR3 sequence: CASRSAGGINTGELFF. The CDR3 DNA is TGTGCCAGCAGAAGCGCGGGGGGGATAAACACCGGGGAGCTGTTTTTT. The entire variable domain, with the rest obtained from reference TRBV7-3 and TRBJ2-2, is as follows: GAGVSQTPSNKVTEKGKYVELRCDPISGHTALYWYRQSLGQGPEFLIYFQGTGAADDSGLPNDRFFAVRPEGSVSTLKIQRTERGDSAVYLCASRSAGGINTGELFFGEGSRLTVL.

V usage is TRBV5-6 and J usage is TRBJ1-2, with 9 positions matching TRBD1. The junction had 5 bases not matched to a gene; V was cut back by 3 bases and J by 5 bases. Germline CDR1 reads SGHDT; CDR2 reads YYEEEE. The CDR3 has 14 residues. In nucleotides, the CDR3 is TGTGCCAGCAGCTACCCCGGGACAGGGTATGGCTACACCTTC. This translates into CASSYPGTGYGYTF.

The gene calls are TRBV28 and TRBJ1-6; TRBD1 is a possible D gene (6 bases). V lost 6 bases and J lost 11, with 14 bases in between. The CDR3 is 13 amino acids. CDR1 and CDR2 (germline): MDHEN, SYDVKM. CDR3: CASSPNRVTPLHF. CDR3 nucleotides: TGTGCCAGCAGCCCCAACAGGGTGACACCCCTCCACTTT.

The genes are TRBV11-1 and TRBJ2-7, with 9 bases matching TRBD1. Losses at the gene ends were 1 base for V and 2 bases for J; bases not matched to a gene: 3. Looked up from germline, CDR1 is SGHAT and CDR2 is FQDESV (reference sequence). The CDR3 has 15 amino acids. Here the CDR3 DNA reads TGTGCCAGCAGCTTAGGACAGGGGGTAACCTACGAGCAGTACTTC. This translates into CASSLGQGVTYEQYF.